This is a list of T cell receptor beta chains from one sample in a study of blood T cell repertoires in COVID-19. The protocol was immunoSEQ multiplex PCR, while the TCRdb copy is restricted to in-frame clones and leaves out a portion. Among about 250,000 clones listed, roughly 90% were seen once. Sample: PBMCs or T cells enriched from blood (not recorded which). These receptor sequences come from a man aged 40-49 years who had recovered from COVID-19. CDR3s include the opening cysteine and the closing phenylalanine or tryptophan. The D gene is left open where the match is weak. The listing skips clone size in some rows; elsewhere it reads once, few, many or a size class.

>NA|TRBV11-1|NA
CASWRPGISQPQHF
>TRBD1|TRBV7-9|NA
CASSPRQGSEAFF
>TRBD1|TRBV15|NA
CATSRVVTGGPYGYTF
>TRBD1|TRBV7-9|once
CASSPQGARSNQPQHF
>TRBD2|TRBV18|NA
CASSPTSGKTYEQYF
>NA|TRBV3-1/TRBV3-2|once
CASNLNGGPTDTQYF
>NA|TRBV18|NA
CASSPRGGIADTQYF
>TRBD1|TRBV19|NA
CASSDRDYGYTF
>TRBD2|TRBV7-2|once
CASSVKWTSGNYEQFF
>NA|TRBV2|NA
CASSEYYEQYF
>TRBD2|TRBV27|NA
CASSFGRSSYEQYF
>NA|TRBV3-1/TRBV3-2|few
CASSPPRRGSGNTIYF
>NA|TRBV7-9|once
CASSLTSSYNEQFF
>TRBD1|TRBV13|NA
CASSSSGQGEHEQFF
>TRBD1|TRBV9|NA
CASSVAGTGGGTDTQYF
>NA|TRBV5-6|NA
CASEALDRTKNSPLHF
>NA|TRBV7-9|NA
CASSPSMNTEAFF
>TRBD1|TRBV14|NA
CASSQMGRGDRGFKQYF
>NA|TRBV10-1|NA
CASSGVPGGIEQFF
>NA|TRBV5-5|NA
CASSLELGAYEQYF
>TRBD2|TRBV9|NA
CASSPGLAGGQVDLNEQFF
>TRBD2|TRBV6-2/TRBV6-3|NA
CASSYPWVAGVNQETQYF
>NA|TRBV6-5|NA
CASSLAGELFF
>TRBD2|TRBV29-1|NA
CSVRIGGSSYEQYF
>NA|TRBV3-1/TRBV3-2|NA
CASSQQGRYNTEAFF
>TRBD1|TRBV30|NA
CAWDVSDRGRDEQYF
>TRBD1|TRBV5-1|NA
CASSPGQGLGGYTF
>NA|TRBV7-2|NA
CASSFRTGQETQYF
>NA|TRBV7-9|NA
CASSIEGVANEKLFF
>TRBD1|TRBV25-1|NA
CASSESGGRNGYTF
>NA|TRBV19|NA
CASSIRGDYGYTF
>TRBD2|TRBV7-3|NA
CASSLAGVTYNEQFF
>NA|TRBV6-9|NA
CASSYSIADNEQFF
>TRBD1|TRBV5-1|NA
CASSLTGQGWETQYF
>TRBD1|TRBV19|NA
CASRDRGISEQYF
>TRBD1|TRBV3-1/TRBV3-2|NA
CASSLLGQGASYEQYF
>NA|TRBV15|NA
CATSRARGSYNEQFF
>TRBD1|TRBV11-2|NA
CASSHRQGSTEAFF
>NA|TRBV4-1|large
CASSQASEPNQPQHF
>NA|TRBV6-5|NA
CASNERGLEDEQYF
>NA|TRBV18|NA
CASSRIGVTEAFF